This T cell receptor beta chain was captured in a study of OX40 agonist ivuxolimab in advanced cancers. General observations from the study: CD8+ T cells averaged more expanded clones than CD4+.

Method: immunoSEQ multiplex PCR; TCRdb's copy keeps in-frame clones and lacks some. Of more than 45,000 clones detected, 85% to 90% appear once; the ten largest clones hold under 55%. The germline gives CDR1 KGHSH, CDR2 LQKENI. The J segment lost 4 bases and the V segment lost 3 bases, leaving 10 bases of the junction unmatched. This CDR3 has 16 amino acids. This clone came up once. As yet, its antigen is unknown. Baseline was the first blood sampling point, followed by cycle 4 day 1 and cycle 7 day 1. Material: CD4+ or CD8+ T cells sorted from blood, obtained in a trial of the OX40 agonist ivuxolimab. The rearrangement uses TRBV18 and TRBJ2-7; TRBD2 matches at 9 bases. The source is an adult with an advanced solid tumor such as melanoma, head and neck, liver or kidney cancer. The CDR3 bases are TGTGCCAGCTCACCCCCTGGGACTAGCAGACTTTACGAGCAGTACTTC. This codes for CASSPPGTSRLYEQYF.